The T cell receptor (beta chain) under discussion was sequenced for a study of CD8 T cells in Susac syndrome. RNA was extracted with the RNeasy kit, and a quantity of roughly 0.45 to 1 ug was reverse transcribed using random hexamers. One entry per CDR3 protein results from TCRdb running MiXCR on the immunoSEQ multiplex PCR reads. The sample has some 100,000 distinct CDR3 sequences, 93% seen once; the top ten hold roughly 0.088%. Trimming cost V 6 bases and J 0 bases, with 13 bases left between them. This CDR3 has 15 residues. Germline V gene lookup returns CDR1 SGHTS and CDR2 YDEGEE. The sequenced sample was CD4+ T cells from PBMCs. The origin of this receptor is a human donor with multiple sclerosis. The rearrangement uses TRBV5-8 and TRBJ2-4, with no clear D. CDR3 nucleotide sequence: TGTGCCAGCACCCTCCGGTTTCTAGCCAAAAACATTCAGTACTTC. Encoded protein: CASTLRFLAKNIQYF. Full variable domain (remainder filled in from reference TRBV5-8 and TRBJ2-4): EAGVTQSPTHLIKTRGQQATLRCSPISGHTSVYWYQQALGLGLQFLLWYDEGEERNRGNFPPRFSGRQFPNYSSELNVNALELEDSALYLCASTLRFLAKNIQYFGAGTRLSVL.